The T cell receptor (beta chain) described here comes from a study of CD8 T cells in Susac syndrome (dated by TCRdb to between 2017 and 2020). Regarding the complete study: Among the sequenced Susac syndrome patients, over five had clinically active disease and roughly 8 were in clinical remission. Susac syndrome patients were therapy-naive, on corticosteroids (some also receiving IVIg), or on IVIg alone at blood withdrawal. The study used repertoire sequencing to test whether antigen drove CD8+ T cell activation and differentiation in Susac syndrome. What the work shows at the level of the full study, not this receptor alone: The number of individuals in the TCR sequencing and HLA analysis was acknowledged as relatively small. The CD4+ T cell repertoire of patients with Susac syndrome showed no detectable clonal expansion.

From the cysteine through the valine, the CDR3 covers 14 amino acids. Only the CDR3 region is kept as DNA, spanning 42 bases read in frame from base 1. V is reduced by 1 base and J by 2 bases, leaving a spacing of 9 bases between them. CDR1 and CDR2 are read off the germline V gene (reference sequence) as LNHNV and YYDKDF. RNA was extracted using the RNeasy kit, and about 0.5 to 1 microgram was reverse transcribed with random hexamers. The immunoSEQ multiplex PCR assay, which covers 54 Vbeta and 13 Jbeta segments, was used to amplify TCR beta CDR3 regions. PCR amplification bias was corrected by using a synthetic template baseline for primer optimization and computational correction. The published analysis was carried out like this. Reads were annotated to V, D and J genes per IMGT and analyzed with immunoSEQ Analyzer, keeping only productive sequences. Clonality was computed as one minus Shannon entropy normalized by log2 of the number of productive unique sequences. For each patient and control, public and private clones were evaluated within the 100 most prevalent clones. A clone was defined as Susac-specific if it was absent from the healthy and MS cohorts, from roughly 980 published viral clones and from other ImmuneACCESS disease sequences. The public reads were reprocessed in TCRdb via fastp at Q25 and MiXCR, keeping in-frame beta chains. Entries are consolidated by CDR3 protein sequence, retaining the most common genes and DNA. TCRdb, not the original authors, processed these V and J calls. The sample records more than 150,000 distinct CDR3 sequences, approximately 95% of which are singletons. The top ten constitute approximately 0.12% of the sample.

A remark on this clonotype: Its antigen remains undetermined. Per-base quality was not reported, and no clone a single base away is much larger than it.

Peripheral blood CD8+ and CD4+ T cells from healthy donors, Susac syndrome patients and multiple sclerosis patients were profiled by high-throughput TCR beta sequencing. Recently defined diagnostic criteria for definite or probable disease were met by the Susac syndrome patients. Bulk CD8+ and CD4+ T cells were purified by magnetic negative isolation, whereas CD8+ TEMRA cells were enriched by FACS. Blood was drawn into EDTA tubes, processed within 24 hours, and PBMCs were isolated by density gradient centrifugation. PBMCs destined for TCR sequencing were cryopreserved in liquid nitrogen and later thawed in a 37 °C water bath. The sorted or isolated CD4+, CD8+ and CD8+ TEMRA cells reached a purity of at least 90%.

This receptor was identified in a human donor with Susac syndrome. Recombination joined TRBV15 with TRBJ2-7, with no confident D gene call. The source material was CD4+ T cells from PBMCs. CDR3 region: CATSRVIGAYEQYV. The base sequence is TGTGCCACCAGCAGAGTTATAGGTGCCTACGAGCAGTACGTC.